This T cell receptor beta chain appears in the sequencing data of a study of T cells in Graves' hyperthyroidism and ophthalmopathy (dated by TCRdb to between 2018 and 2021). Broadly, across the study: Peripheral blood was collected at initial diagnosis, before any treatment. A discovery cohort of about 100 patients, 43 with Graves' ophthalmopathy and about 58 with stable Graves' hyperthyroidism, was used to find distinguishing TCR V-J signatures. Prospective prediction of ophthalmopathy was tested in an independent validation cohort consisting of roughly 19 hyperthyroidism patients and more than 15 patients who later progressed to ophthalmopathy. The 100 discovery patients were divided at random into training and test sets in a 7:3 ratio. The study also compared thyroid tissue and blood T-cell repertoires from a handful of Graves' hyperthyroidism patients. After blood sampling, hyperthyroidism patients were treated with methimazole at a starting dose of 30 mg daily, and ophthalmopathy patients were treated with high-dose intravenous methylprednisolone. TCR Vbeta CDR3 sequencing of around 130 peripheral blood samples (fewer than 45 ophthalmopathy, about 80 hyperthyroidism and roughly 17 progressor patients) is reported in the paper. General conclusions and limits of the study: Most expanded thyroid clonotypes (frequency above 0.001) were also detected in blood, a finding suggesting that blood repertoires may reflect thyroid immune responses. No statistical method was used to set the sample size in advance, and investigators knew the group allocation. In validation, progression to ophthalmopathy was predicted by the model with around 70% sensitivity and 72.22% specificity, a median of approximately 6.5 months before onset. A 13 V-J signature model separated ophthalmopathy from stable hyperthyroidism, with approximately 86% sensitivity and just under 84% specificity in cross-validation and 80%/75% in testing.

About this clonotype itself: Which antigen it targets is not known. No base quality information exists; no much larger clone differs at one position.

The germline V gene gives CDR1 as MNHNS and CDR2 as SASEGT. From its cysteine to its phenylalanine, the CDR3 spans 14 amino acids. The retained sequence is limited to the CDR3, 42 bases, with the frame set at the first base. After removal of 10 bases from V and 6 bases from J, the junction retains 9 bases not matched to a gene. Stable Graves' hyperthyroidism was defined as the absence of progression to ophthalmopathy over 18 months of follow-up. Hyperthyroidism patients were newly diagnosed, had a disease duration of under 2 months, and were aged 18 to 65 years. Any patient with an uncontrolled infection, another autoimmune disease, pregnancy or lactation was excluded. Clinical symptoms, serum thyroxine and TRAb, thyroid ultrasound, and orbital computed tomography formed the basis for the diagnoses. PBMCs were separated from roughly 10 ml of fresh peripheral blood using Ficoll-Paque density gradient centrifugation. Total RNA was extracted with Trizol reagent, and quality was checked on an Agilent 2100 Bioanalyzer.

TCR beta CDR3 regions were amplified from RNA transcripts. The TCR CDR3 was subjected to a first round of RT-PCR using the HTBI primer set and the Qiagen OneStep RT-PCR kit. Libraries were constructed in a second round of multiplex PCR, after which size selection and purification were performed. The libraries were sequenced on an Illumina HiSeq2000 using paired-end 100 bp reads. Per the source publication's procedure: SOAPnuke was used to process the raw data, throwing out any read that contained adapters or uncalled bases, had a mean Phred below 15, or lacked an exact constant-primer or identifier match. COPE v1.2.5 was used to merge high-quality paired reads, and clonotypes were defined as unique nucleotide sequences. Clonotypes were aligned to IMGT TRBV, TRBD and TRBJ reference segments using MiTCR v1.1. The analysis included only V-J combinations with a frequency above 0.0001, which together covered 99% to 99.2% of the repertoires. A TCS score was defined as the ratio of F50 (clonal expansion) to E x V (chaos), with BLOSUM62-based TCRdist applied between CDR3 peptides within each V-J. Welch's t-statistics and random forest reduced fewer than 600 V-J features to 13, which were used in a naive Bayes classifier (R e1071). TCRdb trimmed public reads at Q25 via fastp, called clones via MiXCR and kept in-frame beta chains. Every CDR3 protein is listed once, alongside the most common genes and DNA of its rows. The V and J calls and clone size are TCRdb's, not the authors'. This sample has more than 350,000 distinct CDR3 sequences in its table, and 14% to 15% of those were observed once. The ten largest clones add up to about 30% of the sample.

This receptor was identified in a woman aged 30 to 39 with Graves' hyperthyroidism. Recombination linked TRBV6-1 to TRBJ2-1; TRBD2 matches 10 bases in the middle. Sequenced: blood. CDR3 region: CAITFGTSVNEQFF. The sequenced DNA is TGTGCCATCACCTTTGGGACTAGCGTCAATGAGCAGTTCTTC.